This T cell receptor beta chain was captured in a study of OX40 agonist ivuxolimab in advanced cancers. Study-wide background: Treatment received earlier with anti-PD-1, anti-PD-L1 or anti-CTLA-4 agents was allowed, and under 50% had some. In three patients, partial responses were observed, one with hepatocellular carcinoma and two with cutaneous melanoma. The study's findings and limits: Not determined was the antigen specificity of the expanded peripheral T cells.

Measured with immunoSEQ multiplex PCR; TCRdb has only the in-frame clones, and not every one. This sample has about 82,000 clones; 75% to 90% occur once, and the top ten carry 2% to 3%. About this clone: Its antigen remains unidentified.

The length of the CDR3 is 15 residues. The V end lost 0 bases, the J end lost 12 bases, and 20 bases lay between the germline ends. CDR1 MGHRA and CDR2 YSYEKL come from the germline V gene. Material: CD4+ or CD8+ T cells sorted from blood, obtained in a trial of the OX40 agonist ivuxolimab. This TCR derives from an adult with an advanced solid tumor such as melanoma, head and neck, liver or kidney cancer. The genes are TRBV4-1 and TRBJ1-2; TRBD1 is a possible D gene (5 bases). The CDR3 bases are TGCGCCAGCAGCCAAGATCGGCGCCACCTCGGAGGGGACACCTTC. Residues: CASSQDRRHLGGDTF.